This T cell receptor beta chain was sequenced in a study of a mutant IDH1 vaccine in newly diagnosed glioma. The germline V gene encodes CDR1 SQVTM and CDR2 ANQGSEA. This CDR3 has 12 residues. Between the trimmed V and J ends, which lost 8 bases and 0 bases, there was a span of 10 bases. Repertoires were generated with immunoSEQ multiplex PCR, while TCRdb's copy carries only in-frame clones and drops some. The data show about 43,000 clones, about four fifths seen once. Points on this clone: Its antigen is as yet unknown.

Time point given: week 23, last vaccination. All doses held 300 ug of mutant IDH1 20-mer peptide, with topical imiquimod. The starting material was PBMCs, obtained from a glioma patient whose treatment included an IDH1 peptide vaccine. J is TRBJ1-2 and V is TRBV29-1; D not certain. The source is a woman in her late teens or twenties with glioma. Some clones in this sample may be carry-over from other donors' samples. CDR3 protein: CSSRNANYGYTF. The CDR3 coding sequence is TGCAGCTCAAGAAACGCTAACTATGGCTACACCTTC. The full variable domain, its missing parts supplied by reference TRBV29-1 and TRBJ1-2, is SAVISQKPSRDICQRGTSLTIQCQVDSQVTMMFWYRQQPGQSLTLIATANQGSEATYESGFVIDKFPISRPNLTFSTLTVSNMSPEDSSIYLCSSRNANYGYTFGSGTRLTVV.